The 8 T cell receptor beta chains in this list originate from one sample, sequenced in a study of blood T cell dynamics during melanoma immunotherapy. Only in-frame clones appear in the TCRdb table, and some are missing; sequencing was by immunoSEQ multiplex PCR. This sample has fewer than 25,000 clones; just under 90% occur once, and the top ten carry 1% to 1.5%. Time point denoted: pre-treatment baseline. The material was blood, obtained from a patient treated with checkpoint blockade. Receptor source: a human donor with melanoma.

The chain combines TRBV28 with TRBJ2-2; D is undetermined. V was pared by 3 bases and J by 3 bases, with 11 bases between. The CDR3 sequence is 15 residues long. CDR1 and CDR2 (germline): MDHEN, SYDVKM. CDR3 residues: CASSFKGWDTGELFF. The CDR3, as DNA: TGTGCCAGCAGTTTCAAGGGATGGGACACCGGGGAGCTGTTTTTT.

The V and J genes are TRBV6-5 and TRBJ1-2, with D maybe TRBD1 (5 bases). This CDR3 contains 14 residues. The germline gives CDR1 MNHEY, CDR2 SVGAGI. Between the trimmed V and J ends, which lost 3 bases and 2 bases, there was a span of 10 bases. CDR3 nucleotides: TGTGCCAGCAGTTATAGCTGGGGGAACTATGGCTACACCTTC. This codes for CASSYSWGNYGYTF.

The chain links TRBV7-8 to TRBJ2-1; the match to TRBD1 covers 7 bases. The junction had 5 bases not matched to a gene; V was cut back by 3 bases and J by 3 bases. The CDR3 runs 15 residues. Germline assignment: CDR1 SGHVS and CDR2 FQNEAQ. CDR3 sequence (DNA): TGTGCCAGCAGCTTTCATTGGGACAGCTACAATGAGCAGTTCTTC. Encoded protein: CASSFHWDSYNEQFF. Complete variable domain (other parts from reference TRBV7-8 and TRBJ2-1): GAGVSQSPRYKVAKRGQDVALRCDPISGHVSLFWYQQALGQGPEFLTYFQNEAQLDKSGLPSDRFFAERPEGSVSTLKIQRTQQEDSAVYLCASSFHWDSYNEQFFGPGTRLTVL.

This rearrangement joins TRBV11-3 to TRBJ2-1; tentative D call: TRBD2 (6 bases). The germline V gene encodes CDR1 SGHNT and CDR2 YENEEA. Deletions cut 1 base from V and 3 bases from J, with 7 bases between. The CDR3 extends over 14 amino acids. The CDR3 sequence: CASSLGRVYNEQFF. CDR3 nucleotide sequence: TGTGCCAGCAGCTTAGGGAGGGTCTACAATGAGCAGTTCTTC.

The rearrangement uses TRBV19 and TRBJ2-1; tentatively, D is TRBD2 (6 bases). The ends were cut back, 11 bases at V and 7 bases at J, with 18 bases in the middle. The CDR3 covers 13 residues. CDR1 is LNHDA and CDR2 is SQIVND in the germline V gene (reference sequence). The CDR3 sequence is CARAGPPRNEQFF. The CDR3 nucleotides read TGTGCCCGGGCGGGACCACCAAGAAATGAGCAGTTCTTC.

The chain combines TRBV7-8 with TRBJ2-7; D not certain. CDR3 length: 14 amino acids. Trimming removed 2 bases from V and 0 bases from J, with 8 bases in between. Looked up from germline, CDR1 is SGHVS and CDR2 is FQNEAQ. In DNA form, the CDR3 reads TGTGCCAGCAGCTTAAGGACCCGCTCCTACGAGCAGTACTTC. This encodes CASSLRTRSYEQYF. The full variable domain, in which reference TRBV7-8 and TRBJ2-7 provide the parts outside the CDR3, is GAGVSQSPRYKVAKRGQDVALRCDPISGHVSLFWYQQALGQGPEFLTYFQNEAQLDKSGLPSDRFFAERPEGSVSTLKIQRTQQEDSAVYLCASSLRTRSYEQYFGPGTRLTVT.

This chain joins TRBV7-2 and TRBJ2-1; no reliable D call. The CDR3 extends over 13 amino acids. Germline loops: CDR1 SGHTA, CDR2 FQGNSA. The V end lost 1 base, the J end lost 7 bases, and 8 bases lay between the germline ends. The CDR3 loop is CASSLGPPNEQFF. CDR3 nucleotides: TGTGCCAGCAGCTTAGGCCCCCCGAATGAGCAGTTCTTC. Based on the CDR3 plus reference TRBV7-2 and TRBJ2-1, the full variable domain is GAGVSQSPSNKVTEKGKDVELRCDPISGHTALYWYRQSLGQGLEFLIYFQGNSAPDKSGLPSDRFSAERTGGSVSTLTIQRTQQEDSAVYLCASSLGPPNEQFFGPGTRLTVL.

The gene calls are TRBV25-1 and TRBJ1-6, with 10 bases lining up with TRBD1. After removal of 4 bases from V and 7 bases from J, the junction contained 4 bases not matched to a gene. Looked up from germline, CDR1 is MGHDK and CDR2 is SYGVNS. The CDR3 length is 15 residues. As DNA, the CDR3 is TGTGCCAGCAGTGTCCGGGACAGGGGAAATTCACCCCTCCACTTT. Translated, it gives CASSVRDRGNSPLHF.